The 20 T cell receptor beta chains below come from one sample, sequenced in a study of OX40 agonist ivuxolimab in advanced cancers. Profiled with immunoSEQ multiplex PCR; TCRdb holds only in-frame clones, not every one. The sample holds fewer than 85,000 clones; about nine tenths are singletons and the top ten take roughly 6.3%. The material was CD4+ or CD8+ T cells sorted from blood, obtained in a trial of the OX40 agonist ivuxolimab. The source is an adult with an advanced solid tumor such as melanoma, head and neck, liver or kidney cancer.

The V and J genes are TRBV5-1 and TRBJ2-1; 8 bases line up with TRBD1. Losses at the gene ends were 4 bases for V and 7 bases for J; bases not matched to a gene: 13. From germline, CDR1 is SGHRS and CDR2 YFSETQ. The CDR3 sequence is 16 residues long. The CDR3 DNA reads as TGCGCCAGCAGCAACTACCTAGAGACAGGGGTTAATGAGCAGTTCTTC. Translated, it gives CASSNYLETGVNEQFF.

CDR3 DNA sequence: TGCGCCAGCAGCCCGGGGGGGTCGGTCGGTGGCTACACCTTC. This codes for CASSPGGSVGGYTF. The chain is built from TRBV5-1 and TRBJ1-2; D is possibly TRBD1 (5 bases). This CDR3 comprises 14 residues. Germline CDR1 is SGHRS and CDR2 is YFSETQ. Trimming took 4 bases from V and 7 from J, leaving 17 bases between them. The whole variable domain, filled in from reference TRBV5-1 and TRBJ1-2, reads KAGVTQTPRYLIKTRGQQVTLSCSPISGHRSVSWYQQTPGQGLQFLFEYFSETQRNKGNFPGRFSGRQFSNSRSEMNVSTLELGDSALYLCASSPGGSVGGYTFGSGTRLTVV.

The V and J genes are TRBV15 and TRBJ2-7, with D unclear. Deletions cut 3 bases from V and 3 bases from J, with 6 bases between. This CDR3 is 12 amino acids long. Per germline, CDR1 LNHNV and CDR2 YYDKDF (reference sequence). The DNA of the CDR3 is TGTGCCACCAGCAGTTCGGTCTACGAGCAGTACTTC. Residues: CATSSSVYEQYF.

The J gene is TRBJ2-7, the V gene TRBV28; unclear D gene. V shed 1 base and J shed 2 bases, with 9 bases lying between them. The CDR3 sequence is 14 residues long. From germline, CDR1 is MDHEN and CDR2 SYDVKM. The CDR3 loop reads CASSLSGRTYEQYF. In DNA, the CDR3 is TGTGCCAGCAGTTTATCCGGACGGACCTACGAGCAGTACTTC. The entire variable domain, with the rest obtained from reference TRBV28 and TRBJ2-7, is as follows: DVKVTQSSRYLVKRTGEKVFLECVQDMDHENMFWYRQDPGLGLRLIYFSYDVKMKEKGDIPEGYSVSREKKERFSLILESASTNQTSMYLCASSLSGRTYEQYFGPGTRLTVT.

The chain recombines TRBV12-1 with TRBJ2-1; the tabulated D call, TRBD2, remains unverified against the DNA. TRBV12-1 is termed a pseudogene. This CDR3 has 18 residues. The CDR3 spells CASSKPSGQKGSYNEQFF. Here the CDR3 DNA reads TGTGCCAGCAGTAAGCCTAGCGGGCAAAAGGGGTCCTACAATGAGCAGTTCTTC.

The CDR3 reads CASQQGNTIYF. CDR3 bases: TGTGCCAGCCAACAGGGGAACACCATATATTTT. The rearrangement links TRBV25-1 to TRBJ1-3; 7 nucleotides agree with TRBD1. Trimming at V came to 8 bases and at J to 7 bases, leaving 2 bases not matched to a gene. Germline assignment: CDR1 MGHDK and CDR2 SYGVNS. The CDR3 spans 11 residues.

The V gene is TRBV7-6, the J gene TRBJ2-7; D is possibly TRBD1 (6 bases). V gave up 5 bases and J gave up 0 bases, with 11 bases separating them. Per germline, CDR1 SGHVS and CDR2 FNYEAQ. The CDR3 runs 14 residues. The CDR3 region has the DNA TGTGCCAGCAGCCGACAGGCAGCCTCCTACGAGCAGTACTTC. This codes for CASSRQAASYEQYF.

The V and J genes are TRBV9 and TRBJ2-7, with 7 bases that match TRBD1. V was clipped by 0 bases and J by 4 bases; unmatched bases: 4. The CDR3 is made up of 14 amino acids. Germline V CDR1 and CDR2: SGDLS, YYNGEE. This CDR3 is CASSVDGRGYEQYF. CDR3 sequence (DNA): TGTGCCAGCAGCGTAGACGGCAGGGGGTACGAGCAGTACTTC.

The chain uses TRBV6-5 and TRBJ1-6, with no clear D. CDR3 size: 14 residues. CDR1 and CDR2 from the germline V gene are MNHEY and SVGAGI. V shed 5 bases and J shed 8 bases, with 13 bases lying between them. The CDR3 spells CASSDRGFDSPLHF. The CDR3 coding sequence is TGTGCCAGCAGTGATCGGGGTTTCGATTCACCCCTCCACTTT.

This clone was found a few times. The genes are TRBV13 and TRBJ1-4; D might be TRBD1 (5 bases). Trimming took 5 bases from V and 12 from J, leaving 13 bases between them. The CDR3 loop spans 12 amino acids. The V gene's germline CDR1 is PRHDT and CDR2 FYEKMQ (reference sequence). In nucleotides, the CDR3 is TGTGCCAGCAGCCTTACGTCGGGACAACTGTTTTTT. This gives the protein CASSLTSGQLFF.

This chain joins TRBV20-1 and TRBJ2-7, with D maybe TRBD1 (5 bases). From germline, CDR1 is DFQATT and CDR2 SNEGSKA (reference sequence). V lost 6 bases, J lost 4 bases, and 10 bases lay in between. The CDR3 extends over 11 amino acids. The CDR3 region has the DNA TGCAGTGCCACCAGGGAATACGAGCAGTACTTC. This gives the protein CSATREYEQYF.

This CDR3 is CASSLFGGGRQPQHF. The CDR3 region has the DNA TGTGCCAGCAGCTTATTTGGGGGTGGAAGACAGCCCCAGCATTTT. V usage is TRBV7-2 and J usage is TRBJ1-5; TRBD1 is a possible D gene (5 bases). Germline V gene data show CDR1 as SGHTA and CDR2 as FQGNSA. V was trimmed by 2 bases and J by 7 bases, leaving 15 bases between them. The CDR3 is 15 residues long.

V is TRBV4-1 and J is TRBJ1-6, with TRBD1 identical over 10 bases. V trimming: 2 bases; J trimming: 9 bases; junction bases outside the gene matches: 13. CDR3 length equals 18 residues. Germline V gene sequence: CDR1 MGHRA, CDR2 YSYEKL. The CDR3 sequence: CASSQNPLGTGDPSPLHF. The CDR3 region has the DNA TGCGCCAGCAGCCAAAATCCGTTGGGGACAGGGGATCCTTCACCCCTCCACTTT.

V and J are TRBV5-1 and TRBJ1-3, with unresolved D. The CDR3 is 16 amino acids. The germline V and J ends were trimmed by 4 bases and 3 bases, with 17 bases remaining between them. The germline gives CDR1 SGHRS, CDR2 YFSETQ. The CDR3 protein is CASSPQVSSRGNTIYF. In DNA, the CDR3 is TGCGCCAGCAGCCCCCAGGTCTCATCACGTGGAAACACCATATATTTT.

The chain links TRBV10-3 to TRBJ2-1, with TRBD1 identical over 8 bases. From germline, CDR1 is ENHRY and CDR2 SYGVKD. This CDR3 comprises 15 residues. V gave up 0 bases and J gave up 13 bases; unmatched junction bases: 11. CDR3 sequence reads: CAISESLSDRGGQFF. In DNA, the CDR3 is TGTGCCATCAGTGAGTCACTTTCTGACAGGGGTGGCCAGTTCTTC.

This chain connects TRBV19 to TRBJ1-2; 9 positions match TRBD1. There are 13 residues in the CDR3. Germline-derived CDR1 and CDR2 are LNHDA and SQIVND (reference sequence). With 10 bases clipped from V and 5 bases from J, the junction kept 8 bases outside the gene matches. CDR3 in DNA: TGTGCCATCGTAACAGGGGGCGCGTATGGCTACACCTTC. Amino acids: CAIVTGGAYGYTF.

For this clone: A junction end diverges from the germline sequence, so it may reflect a read error. The genes are TRBV30 and TRBJ2-1, with D perhaps matching TRBD2 (7 bases). CDR3 length equals 13 residues. CDR1 and CDR2 (germline): GTSNPN, SVGIG (reference sequence). The CDR3 DNA reads as TGTGCCGGGAGTAGGGGGGGCTACAATGAGCAGTTCTTC. It is translated as CAGSRGGYNEQFF.

The J gene is TRBJ2-7, the V gene TRBV21-1; the DNA was not used to check the table's D call, TRBD2. TRBV21-1 is a recognized pseudogene. This CDR3 is 14 amino acids long. The CDR3 is CASSINSPGNEQYF. The CDR3 DNA reads as TGTGCCAGCAGCATCAATTCGCCGGGGAACGAGCAGTACTTC.

V and J are TRBV4-2 and TRBJ1-2, with a tentative D call TRBD1 (6 bases). The CDR3 is made up of 15 amino acids. The V and J ends lost 4 bases and 2 bases respectively, with 14 bases between them. Per the germline V gene, CDR1 is LGHNA and CDR2 is YNFKEQ. CDR3 sequence reads: CASSPGDIVNYGYTF. CDR3 DNA sequence: TGTGCCAGCAGCCCAGGGGACATCGTAAACTATGGCTACACCTTC.

The chain uses TRBV11-2 and TRBJ2-5; 10 nucleotides align to TRBD1. Germline CDR1 SGHAT, CDR2 FQNNGV. V shed 6 bases and J 4 bases; nucleotides not matched to a gene: 5. This CDR3 spans 14 amino acids. In nucleotides, the CDR3 is TGTGCCAGCAGGAGGGACAGGGGACGAGAGACCCAGTACTTC. Its translation: CASRRDRGRETQYF. The full variable domain, its missing parts supplied by reference TRBV11-2 and TRBJ2-5, is EAGVAQSPRYKIIEKRQSVAFWCNPISGHATLYWYQQILGQGPKLLIQFQNNGVVDDSQLPKDRFSAERLKGVDSTLKIQPAKLEDSAVYLCASRRDRGRETQYFGPGTRLLVL.